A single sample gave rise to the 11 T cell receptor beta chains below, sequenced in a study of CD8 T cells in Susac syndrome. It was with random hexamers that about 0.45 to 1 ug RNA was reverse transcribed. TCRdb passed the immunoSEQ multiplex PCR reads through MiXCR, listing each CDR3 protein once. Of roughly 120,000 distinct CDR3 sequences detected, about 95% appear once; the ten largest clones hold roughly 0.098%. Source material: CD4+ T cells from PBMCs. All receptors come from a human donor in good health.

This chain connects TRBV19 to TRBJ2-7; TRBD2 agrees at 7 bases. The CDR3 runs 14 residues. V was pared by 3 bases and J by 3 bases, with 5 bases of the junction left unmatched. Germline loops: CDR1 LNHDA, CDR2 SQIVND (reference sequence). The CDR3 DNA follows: TGTGCCAGTAGTATGGGACTAAAGGACTACGAGCAGTACTTC. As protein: CASSMGLKDYEQYF. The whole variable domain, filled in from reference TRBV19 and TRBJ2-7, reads DGGITQSPKYLFRKEGQNVTLSCEQNLNHDAMYWYRQDPGQGLRLIYYSQIVNDFQKGDIAEGYSVSREKKESFPLTVTSAQKNPTAFYLCASSMGLKDYEQYFGPGTRLTVT.

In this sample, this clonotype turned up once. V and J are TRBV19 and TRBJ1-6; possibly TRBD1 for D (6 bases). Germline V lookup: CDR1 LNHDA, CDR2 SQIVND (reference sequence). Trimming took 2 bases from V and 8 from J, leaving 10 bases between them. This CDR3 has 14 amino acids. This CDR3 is CASSIQGRDSPLHF. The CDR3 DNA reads TGTGCCAGTAGTATACAGGGGCGGGATTCACCCCTCCACTTT.

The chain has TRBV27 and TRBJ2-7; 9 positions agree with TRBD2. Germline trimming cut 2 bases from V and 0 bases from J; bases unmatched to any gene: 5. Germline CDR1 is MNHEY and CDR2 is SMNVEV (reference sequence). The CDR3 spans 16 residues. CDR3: CASSLSGSGGSYEQYF. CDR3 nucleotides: TGTGCCAGCAGTTTAAGTGGTAGCGGGGGCTCCTACGAGCAGTACTTC.

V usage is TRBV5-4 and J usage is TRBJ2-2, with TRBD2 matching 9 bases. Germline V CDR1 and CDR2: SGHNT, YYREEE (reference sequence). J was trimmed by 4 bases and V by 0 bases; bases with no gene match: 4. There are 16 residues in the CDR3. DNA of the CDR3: TGTGCCAGCAGCTTGGGCGGGAGGGCGACCACCGGGGAGCTGTTTTTT. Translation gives CASSLGGRATTGELFF.

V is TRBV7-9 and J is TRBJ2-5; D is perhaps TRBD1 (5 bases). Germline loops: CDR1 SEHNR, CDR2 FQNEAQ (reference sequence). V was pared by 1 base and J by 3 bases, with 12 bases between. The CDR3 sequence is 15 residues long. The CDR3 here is CASSLGTGIEETQYF. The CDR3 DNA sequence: TGTGCCAGCAGCTTAGGAACAGGAATAGAAGAGACCCAGTACTTC.

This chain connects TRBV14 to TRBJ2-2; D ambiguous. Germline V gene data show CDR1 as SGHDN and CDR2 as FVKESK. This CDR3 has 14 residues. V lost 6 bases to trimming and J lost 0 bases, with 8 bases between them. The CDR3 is CASSRSANTGELFF. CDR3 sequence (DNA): TGTGCCAGCAGTCGATCAGCGAACACCGGGGAGCTGTTTTTT. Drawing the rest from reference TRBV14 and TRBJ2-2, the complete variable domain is EAGVTQFPSHSVIEKGQTVTLRCDPISGHDNLYWYRRVMGKEIKFLLHFVKESKQDESGMPNNRFLAERTGGTYSTLKVQPAELEDSGVYFCASSRSANTGELFFGEGSRLTVL.

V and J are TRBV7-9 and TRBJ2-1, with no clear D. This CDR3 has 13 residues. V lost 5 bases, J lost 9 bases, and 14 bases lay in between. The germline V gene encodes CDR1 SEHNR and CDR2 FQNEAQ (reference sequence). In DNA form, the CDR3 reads TGTGCCAGCAGCGTACAAAGCGTGGGTGAGCAGTTCTTC. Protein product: CASSVQSVGEQFF.

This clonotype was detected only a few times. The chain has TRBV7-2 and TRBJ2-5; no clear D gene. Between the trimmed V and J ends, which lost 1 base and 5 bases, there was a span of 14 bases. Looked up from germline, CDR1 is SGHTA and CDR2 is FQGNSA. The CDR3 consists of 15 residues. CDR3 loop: CASSLVAGGPETQYF. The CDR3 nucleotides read TGTGCCAGCAGCTTAGTCGCCGGCGGCCCGGAGACCCAGTACTTC.

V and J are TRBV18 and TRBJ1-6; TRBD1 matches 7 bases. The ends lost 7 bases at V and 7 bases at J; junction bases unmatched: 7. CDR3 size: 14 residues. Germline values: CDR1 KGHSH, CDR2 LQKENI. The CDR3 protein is CASFTGVDNSPLHF. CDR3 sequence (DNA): TGTGCCAGCTTTACAGGGGTTGACAATTCACCCCTCCACTTT.

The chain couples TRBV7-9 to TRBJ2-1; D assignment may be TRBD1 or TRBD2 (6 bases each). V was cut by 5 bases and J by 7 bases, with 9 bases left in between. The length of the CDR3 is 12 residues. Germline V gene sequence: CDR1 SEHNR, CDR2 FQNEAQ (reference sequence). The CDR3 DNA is TGTGCCAGCAGCAGGGGGGAGAATGAGCAGTTCTTC. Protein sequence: CASSRGENEQFF. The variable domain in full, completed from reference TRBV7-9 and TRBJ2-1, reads DTGVSQNPRHKITKRGQNVTFRCDPISEHNRLYWYRQTLGQGPEFLTYFQNEAQLEKSRLLSDRFSAERPKGSFSTLEIQRTEQGDSAMYLCASSRGENEQFFGPGTRLTVL.

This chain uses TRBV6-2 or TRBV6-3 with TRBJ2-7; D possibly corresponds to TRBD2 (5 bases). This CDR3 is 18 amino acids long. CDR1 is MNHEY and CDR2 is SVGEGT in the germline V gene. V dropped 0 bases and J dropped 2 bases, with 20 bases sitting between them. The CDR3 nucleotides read TGTGCCAGCAGTTACTCGAGTCTAGCTACCTCAAACCCCTACGAGCAGTACTTC. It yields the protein CASSYSSLATSNPYEQYF.